The sequence of this TCR beta chain was determined in a study of T cell responses to AZD1222 COVID-19 vaccine. Regarding the study as a whole: Recipients of two AZD1222 doses showed rising Spike-specific TCR breadth and depth. Across the whole spike, CD4 TCRs peaked at regions 160-218 and 743-854. Donors in the cohort were predominantly white British and more often female, and clonal diversity was possibly underestimated.

Repertoires were generated with immunoSEQ multiplex PCR, while TCRdb's copy carries only in-frame clones and drops some. The sample holds 200,000 to 250,000 clones, about 94% seen once. A word on this clone: What it binds is unknown.

The starting material was peripheral blood, obtained 28 days after the second dose of the MenACWY control vaccine. The TCR originated in an adult who received the MenACWY meningococcal vaccine as a control.

The CDR3, as DNA: TGTGCCTGGAGGACTGGAGGAAACAATGAGCAGTTCTTC. It codes for CAWRTGGNNEQFF. The chain carries TRBV30 and TRBJ2-1, with D possibly TRBD2 on 5 matching bases. Between the trimmed V and J ends, which lost 3 bases and 5 bases, there was a span of 11 bases. The germline CDR1 and CDR2 sequences are GTSNPN and SVGIG (reference sequence). The CDR3 is made up of 13 amino acids.